The 22 T cell receptor beta chains below were found in one sample sequenced in a study of shared clonotypes between healthy human individuals. CD8 cells regarded as naive lacked CD45RO, were positively chosen for CCR7, and omitted terminally differentiated effector memory CD45RA+ cells. Profiling relied on immunoSEQ multiplex PCR, and the TCRdb table lists in-frame clones only, not all of them. This sample has over 2 million clones, with just under 95% found just once. The sequencing input was naive CD8+ T cells sorted from blood. The receptors derive from a man between 18 and 35 years old in good health.

Comment on this clone: Other DNA variants within this sample encode the same CDR3. The rearrangement uses TRBV27 and TRBJ2-7, with D perhaps TRBD1 (7 bases). The CDR3 runs 14 residues. Trimming pared 5 bases from V and 0 bases from J, leaving 11 bases between. CDR1 is MNHEY and CDR2 is SMNVEV in the germline V gene (reference sequence). In DNA, the CDR3 is TGTGCCAGCAGTCCCCAGGGGGGCTCCTACGAGCAGTACTTC. Protein sequence: CASSPQGGSYEQYF.

The chain employs TRBV30 and TRBJ2-7; tentative D call: TRBD2 (5 bases). The CDR3 has 15 residues. Germline V gene lookup returns CDR1 GTSNPN and CDR2 SVGIG (reference sequence). V shed 3 bases and J shed 2 bases, with 17 bases lying between them. CDR3 sequence (DNA): TGTGCCTGGAGGCCCGGACTCCAAGGCGCCTACGAGCAGTACTTC. Residues: CAWRPGLQGAYEQYF. Variable domain in full (rest from reference TRBV30 and TRBJ2-7): SQTIHQWPATLVQPVGSPLSLECTVEGTSNPNLYWYRQAAGRGLQLLFYSVGIGQISSEVPQNLSASRPQDRQFILSSKKLLLSDSGFYLCAWRPGLQGAYEQYFGPGTRLTVT.

This chain uses TRBV11-2 with TRBJ2-3, with a possible D match to TRBD2 (6 bases). The CDR3 runs 16 residues. Trimming removed 5 bases from V and 0 bases from J, with 15 bases in between. The V gene's germline CDR1 is SGHAT and CDR2 FQNNGV. The CDR3 DNA follows: TGTGCCAGCAGCGCTGACCCGGGAGTTAGCACAGATACGCAGTATTTT. This translates into CASSADPGVSTDTQYF.

This clone was seen a single time. This sequence joins TRBV6-6 and TRBJ1-6, with 7 nucleotides matching TRBD1. There are 14 residues in the CDR3. The germline gives CDR1 MNHNY, CDR2 SVGAGI (reference sequence). V dropped 4 bases and J dropped 9; count of bases not matched to a gene: 6. The CDR3 region has the DNA TGTGCCAGCAGTTCCACAGGGGTGGCTTCACCCCTCCACTTT. This codes for CASSSTGVASPLHF.

The chain uses TRBV7-6 and TRBJ2-6; D may correspond to TRBD1 or TRBD2 (5 bases each). The germline CDR1 and CDR2 sequences are SGHVS and FNYEAQ. V lost 5 bases to trimming and J lost 0 bases, with 11 bases between them. This CDR3 comprises 16 residues. CDR3 nucleotides: TGTGCCAGCAGCCTGGGACGGAGCTCTGGGGCCAACGTCCTGACTTTC. This codes for CASSLGRSSGANVLTF.

The chain carries TRBV12-5 and TRBJ2-3; D not resolved. The CDR3 consists of 12 residues. The germline V and J ends were trimmed by 2 bases and 6 bases, with 6 bases remaining between them. From germline, CDR1 is LGHNT and CDR2 FRNRAP. The chain's CDR3 is CASGLPLDTQYF. As DNA, the CDR3 is TGTGCTAGTGGTTTGCCTTTGGATACGCAGTATTTT.

By share, this clone ranks as medium-sized. The chain employs TRBV19 and TRBJ2-3; 8 bases line up with TRBD2. CDR3 size: 14 residues. V shed 6 bases and J 4 bases; nucleotides not matched to a gene: 6. Germline V gene lookup returns CDR1 LNHDA and CDR2 SQIVND (reference sequence). The DNA for the CDR3 is TGTGCCAGTAGCGTCGGGAGGGCCGCAGATACGCAGTATTTT. Its protein product is CASSVGRAADTQYF.

The rearrangement joins TRBV6-5 to TRBJ1-6; 7 bases match TRBD1. The germline gives CDR1 MNHEY, CDR2 SVGAGI. The CDR3 totals 15 residues. V trimming: 5 bases; J trimming: 6 bases; junction bases outside the gene matches: 7. The CDR3 nucleotides read TGTGCCAGCAGTAACCCCCAGGGGGTTAATTCACCCCTCCACTTT. Its protein product is CASSNPQGVNSPLHF.

The chain carries TRBV27 and TRBJ2-7; the D gene is possibly TRBD2 (6 bases). Germline values: CDR1 MNHEY, CDR2 SMNVEV (reference sequence). The V and J ends lost 7 bases and 2 bases respectively, with 24 bases between them. The CDR3 has 17 residues. CDR3 region: CASTPSRGEFFPYEQYF. The DNA for the CDR3 is TGTGCCAGCACCCCCTCTCGCGGGGAATTCTTCCCCTACGAGCAGTACTTC.

J is TRBJ2-7 and V is TRBV27, with D hard to call. Trimming removed 5 bases from V and 3 bases from J, with 8 bases in between. Germline CDR1 is MNHEY and CDR2 is SMNVEV (reference sequence). This CDR3 region has 12 residues. The CDR3 bases are TGTGCCAGCAGTCAAAATTTCTACGAGCAGTACTTC. As protein: CASSQNFYEQYF.

The rearrangement uses TRBV9 and TRBJ2-3, with D possibly matching TRBD1 (6 bases). The CDR3 sequence is 17 residues long. The V end lost 0 bases, the J end lost 4 bases, and 18 bases lay between the germline ends. Germline CDR1 SGDLS, CDR2 YYNGEE. The CDR3 nucleotides are TGTGCCAGCAGCGTAGGGGTTAGGACAGTAGGCGCAGATACGCAGTATTTT. Its protein product is CASSVGVRTVGADTQYF.

The chain recombines TRBV7-6 with TRBJ2-7; 7 bases match TRBD2. The CDR3 extends over 15 amino acids. Unmatched junction bases numbered 5, after V lost 1 base and J lost 2 bases. Germline loops: CDR1 SGHVS, CDR2 FNYEAQ. The CDR3 reads CASSLEVGTTYEQYF. The CDR3 coding sequence is TGTGCCAGCAGCTTAGAGGTCGGGACTACCTACGAGCAGTACTTC. The complete variable domain, with remaining parts taken from reference TRBV7-6 and TRBJ2-7, reads GAGVSQSPRYKVTKRGQDVALRCDPISGHVSLYWYRQALGQGPEFLTYFNYEAQQDKSGLPNDRFSAERPEGSISTLTIQRTEQRDSAMYRCASSLEVGTTYEQYFGPGTRLTVT.

V and J are TRBV9 and TRBJ2-5, with 10 bases that match TRBD1. The CDR3 spans 15 residues. After removal of 3 bases from V and 3 bases from J, the junction contained 5 bases not matched to a gene. CDR1 SGDLS and CDR2 YYNGEE come from the germline V gene. The CDR3 is CASSAWGTGEETQYF. The CDR3 DNA reads as TGTGCCAGCAGCGCGTGGGGGACAGGGGAAGAGACCCAGTACTTC.

Note on this clone: The junction departs from germline at one end; a sequencing error may be responsible. This chain joins TRBV7-7 and TRBJ1-2; 8 bases line up with TRBD1. Per the germline V gene, CDR1 is SSHAT and CDR2 is FNYEAQ (reference sequence). The CDR3 sequence is 15 residues long. The CDR3 reads CASSPLGQGHYGYTF. CDR3 nucleotides: TGTGCTAGCAGCCCTCTAGGACAGGGTCACTATGGCTACACCTTC.

The gene calls are TRBV6-4 and TRBJ2-7; D uncertain. This CDR3 is 16 amino acids long. V lost 3 bases and J lost 2, with 17 bases in between. Germline CDR1 MRHNA, CDR2 SNTAGT. The CDR3 coding sequence is TGTGCCAGCAGTGATCCCCCGCCAGCCTTACCCTACGAGCAGTACTTC. Residues: CASSDPPPALPYEQYF.

The rearrangement links TRBV28 to TRBJ2-3; no clear D. Trimming took 5 bases from V and 5 from J, leaving 11 bases between them. CDR1 is MDHEN, CDR2 SYDVKM, per germline. The CDR3 totals 13 residues. Here the CDR3 DNA reads TGTGCCAGCAGTCGCAGGCTGGAAGATACGCAGTATTTT. The encoded protein is CASSRRLEDTQYF.

V is TRBV7-9 and J is TRBJ2-3; 9 nucleotides match TRBD1. Germline loops: CDR1 SEHNR, CDR2 FQNEAQ (reference sequence). Trimming removed 2 bases from V and 4 bases from J; junction bases left unmatched: 4. There are 15 residues in the CDR3. The CDR3 DNA follows: TGTGCCAGCAGCTTAAACAGGGGGCCGTCAGATACGCAGTATTTT. Amino acids: CASSLNRGPSDTQYF.

CDR3: CASSLEGVYTF. In DNA, the CDR3 is TGTGCCAGCAGCTTAGAGGGGGTCTACACCTTC. The chain is built from TRBV7-6 and TRBJ1-2, with a weak D call TRBD1 (6 bases). Per the germline V gene, CDR1 is SGHVS and CDR2 is FNYEAQ. V was pared by 1 base and J by 10 bases, with 7 bases between. The CDR3 has 11 amino acids.

In its sample, this clone was seen a few times. The chain's CDR3 is CASSLGGRSTDTQYF. CDR3 bases: TGTGCCAGCAGCTTGGGTGGCAGAAGCACAGATACGCAGTATTTT. This chain joins TRBV5-6 and TRBJ2-3; D remains ambiguous. CDR3 length: 15 residues. Trimming shortened V by 0 bases and J by 0 bases, and 8 bases separated the two germline ends. Germline CDR1 reads SGHDT; CDR2 reads YYEEEE.

A single count supports this clone. V usage is TRBV6-5 and J usage is TRBJ2-7, with D possibly being TRBD1 (5 bases). V was pared by 4 bases and J by 3 bases, with 19 bases between. CDR3 length equals 16 residues. The germline CDR1 and CDR2 sequences are MNHEY and SVGAGI. For the CDR3, the DNA is TGTGCCAGCAGTTTCACGTCCAGGGTCGCGGACTACGAGCAGTACTTC. Residues: CASSFTSRVADYEQYF.

This clone was counted only a few times. V is TRBV5-4 and J is TRBJ2-7, with 9 bases lining up with TRBD1. The CDR3 length is 14 residues. The J segment lost 0 bases and the V segment lost 3 bases, leaving 1 base of the junction unmatched. CDR1 and CDR2 (germline): SGHNT, YYREEE (reference sequence). The DNA of the CDR3 is TGTGCCAGCAGCTGGGACAGGGACTCCTACGAGCAGTACTTC. It is translated as CASSWDRDSYEQYF.

V is TRBV11-2 and J is TRBJ2-7; TRBD2 matches 10 bases. The CDR3 totals 14 residues. V dropped 3 bases and J dropped 4; count of bases not matched to a gene: 3. The germline gives CDR1 SGHAT, CDR2 FQNNGV. The CDR3 loop reads CASSFQREGYEQYF. The CDR3 DNA sequence: TGTGCCAGCAGCTTCCAGCGGGAGGGTTACGAGCAGTACTTC.